This TCR beta chain is from a study of CDR3 diversity in severe acne. The CDR3 has 14 residues. The V gene end was trimmed by 6 bases and the J gene end by 6 bases; junction bases not matched to a gene: 9. Looked up from germline, CDR1 is LNHNV and CDR2 is YYDKDF (reference sequence). TCRdb redid the calling of the PCR reads with MiXCR, one entry per CDR3 protein. This sample carries tens of thousands of distinct CDR3 sequences, roughly 51% of them seen once, and the ten largest clones take roughly an eighth. This clonotype is labeled as medium-sized. This clonotype originated in a male donor in good health, without acne. The specimen was blood. This chain joins TRBV15 and TRBJ2-7, with 9 bases matching TRBD1. The chain's CDR3 is CATSPDRGFSEQYF. The CDR3 DNA is TGTGCCACCAGTCCGGACAGGGGTTTTAGCGAGCAGTACTTC.